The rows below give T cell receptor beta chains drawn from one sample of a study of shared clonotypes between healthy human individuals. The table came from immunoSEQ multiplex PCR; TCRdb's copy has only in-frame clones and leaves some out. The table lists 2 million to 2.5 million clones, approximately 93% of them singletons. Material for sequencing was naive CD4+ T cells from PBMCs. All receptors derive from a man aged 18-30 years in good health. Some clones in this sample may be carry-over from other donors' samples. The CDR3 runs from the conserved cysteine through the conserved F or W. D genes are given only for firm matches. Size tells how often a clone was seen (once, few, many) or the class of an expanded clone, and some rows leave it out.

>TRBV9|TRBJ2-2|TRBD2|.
TGTGCCAGCAGCGGCGGACTAGCGGGAGGGCCGGGAACCGGGGAGCTGTTTTTT
CASSGGLAGGPGTGELFF
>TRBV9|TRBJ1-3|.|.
TGTGCCAGCAGCGTCCACAGCTCTGGAAACACCATATATTTT
CASSVHSSGNTIYF
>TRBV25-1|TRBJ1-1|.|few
TGTGCCAGCAGCTGGACGGGAAACACTGAAGCTTTCTTT
CASSWTGNTEAFF
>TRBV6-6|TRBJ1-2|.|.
TGTGCCAGCAGCCTTCCGCAGGGAGGCTACACCTTC
CASSLPQGGYTF
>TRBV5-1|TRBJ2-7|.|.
TGCGCCAGCAGCTTCCCAGGCAACGAGCAGTACTTC
CASSFPGNEQYF
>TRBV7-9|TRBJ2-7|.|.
TGTGCCAGCAGCCCGCTGGGGGCTAGGTCCTACGAGCAGTACTTC
CASSPLGARSYEQYF
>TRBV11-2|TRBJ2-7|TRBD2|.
TGTGCCACCAGATACCCGGGACTAGCGCGCCACGAGCAGTACTTC
CATRYPGLARHEQYF
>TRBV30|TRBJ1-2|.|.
TGTGCCTGGAGTGTACTGCAGGGTTTAGGCTACACCTTC
CAWSVLQGLGYTF
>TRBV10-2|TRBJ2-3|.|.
TGCGCCACCACCCGCAGGGTGGGGACAGATACGCAGTATTTT
CATTRRVGTDTQYF
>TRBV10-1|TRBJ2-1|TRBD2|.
TGCGCCAGCAGTGAGTCTAGGACTAGCGGCTACAATGAGCAGTTCTTC
CASSESRTSGYNEQFF
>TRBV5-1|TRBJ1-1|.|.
TGCGCCAGCAGCTTCAGTCTTGCACCGAACACTGAAGCTTTCTTT
CASSFSLAPNTEAFF
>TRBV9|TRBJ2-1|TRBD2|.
TGTGCCAGCAGCCCCACGGGCGGGAGGGCCGAGAATGAGCAGTTCTTC
CASSPTGGRAENEQFF
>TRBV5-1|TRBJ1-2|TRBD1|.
TGCGCCAGCCGACTACCTGAACAGGGGGCGTCTGGCTACACCTTC
CASRLPEQGASGYTF
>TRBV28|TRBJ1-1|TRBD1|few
TGTGCCAGCAGGTTACAGGGGGGCACTGAAGCTTTCTTT
CASRLQGGTEAFF
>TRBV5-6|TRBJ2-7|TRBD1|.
TGTGCCAGCAGCTTATGGGACAGGGGTTCCTACGAGCAGTACTTC
CASSLWDRGSYEQYF
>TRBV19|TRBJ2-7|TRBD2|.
TGTGCCAGTAGTCGACTAGCGGGAGAGGCCTACGAGCAGTACTTC
CASSRLAGEAYEQYF
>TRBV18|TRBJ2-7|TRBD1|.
TGTGCCAGCTCACTGACAGGGATAGAAAACTACGAGCAGTACTTC
CASSLTGIENYEQYF
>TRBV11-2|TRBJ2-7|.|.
TGTGCCAGCAGCTTTCCCCTGGCTTCCGCGGGTGGACGCTACGAGCAGTACTTC
CASSFPLASAGGRYEQYF
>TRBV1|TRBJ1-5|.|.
TGCACCAGCAGCCAAGGCGTTGGAGGGGACGATTATAGCAATCAGCCCCAGCATTTT
CTSSQGVGGDDYSNQPQHF
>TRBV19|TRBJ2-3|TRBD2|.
TGTGCCAGTACCCAGACTAGCGGGAGGGCCTCCGATACGCAGTATTTT
CASTQTSGRASDTQYF
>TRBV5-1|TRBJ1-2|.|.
TGCGCCAGCAGCTTGGCGAATTGGGCAGGGGTAAGCTATGGCTACACCTTC
CASSLANWAGVSYGYTF
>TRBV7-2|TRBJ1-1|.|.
TGTGCCAGCAGCTTGGCCGGGACAAAGAACACTGAAGCTTTCTTT
CASSLAGTKNTEAFF
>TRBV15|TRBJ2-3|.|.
TGTGCCACCAGCAGGGGGGGACTCCTAACAGATACGCAGTATTTT
CATSRGGLLTDTQYF
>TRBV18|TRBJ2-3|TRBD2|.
TGTGCCAGCTCACCCCTTAGCGGGGTGACCACAGATACGCAGTATTTT
CASSPLSGVTTDTQYF
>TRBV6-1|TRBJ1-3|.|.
TGTGCCAGCAGGGCCTTTACAGGACCTGGAAACACCATATATTTT
CASRAFTGPGNTIYF